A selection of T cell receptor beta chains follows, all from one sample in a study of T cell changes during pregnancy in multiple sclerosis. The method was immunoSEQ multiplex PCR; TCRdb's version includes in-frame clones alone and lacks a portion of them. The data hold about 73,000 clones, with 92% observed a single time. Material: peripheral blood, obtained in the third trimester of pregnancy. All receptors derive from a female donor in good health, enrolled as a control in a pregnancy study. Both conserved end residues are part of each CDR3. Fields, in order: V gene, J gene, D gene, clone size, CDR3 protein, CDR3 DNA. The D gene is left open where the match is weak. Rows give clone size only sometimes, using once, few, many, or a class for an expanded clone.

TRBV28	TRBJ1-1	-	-	CASSDHRGDTEAFF	TGTGCCAGCAGCGACCATCGGGGGGACACTGAAGCTTTCTTT
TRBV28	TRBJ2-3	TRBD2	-	CASTLGLAIYTQYF	TGTGCCAGCACTCTGGGACTAGCGATATATACGCAGTATTTT
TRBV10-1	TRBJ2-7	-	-	CASSGRPRGLPGTGIYEQYF	TGCGCCAGCAGTGGCCGTCCCAGGGGCCTCCCAGGGACGGGGATTTACGAGCAGTACTTC
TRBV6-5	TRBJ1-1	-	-	CASRASTEAFF	TGTGCCAGCAGAGCATCGACTGAAGCTTTCTTT
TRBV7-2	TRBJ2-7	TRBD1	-	CASSFAGGAYEQYF	TGTGCCAGCAGCTTCGCAGGGGGCGCGTACGAGCAGTACTTC
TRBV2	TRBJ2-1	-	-	CASSEGVAALSNEQFF	TGTGCCAGCAGTGAGGGGGTAGCGGCTCTTTCCAATGAGCAGTTCTTC
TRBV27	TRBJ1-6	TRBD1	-	CASSLSIPGGNNSPLHF	TGTGCCAGCAGTTTATCTATCCCAGGGGGCAATAATTCACCCCTCCACTTT
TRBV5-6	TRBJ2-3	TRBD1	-	CASSLGGTGGADTQYF	TGTGCCAGCAGCTTGGGAGGGACAGGGGGAGCAGATACGCAGTATTTT
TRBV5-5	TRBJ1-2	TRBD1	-	CASSLGTGFTNYGYTF	TGTGCCAGCAGCTTGGGGACAGGGTTTACTAACTATGGCTACACCTTC
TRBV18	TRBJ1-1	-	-	CASSTEELRTEAFF	TGTGCCAGCTCCACCGAGGAACTGAGAACTGAAGCTTTCTTT
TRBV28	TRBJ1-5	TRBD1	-	CASRGQHSNQPQHF	TGTGCCAGCAGGGGACAGCATAGCAATCAGCCCCAGCATTTT
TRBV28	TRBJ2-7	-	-	CASIPQGSYEQYF	TGTGCCTCAATCCCTCAGGGCTCCTACGAGCAGTACTTC
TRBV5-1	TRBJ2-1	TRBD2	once	CASSLVASGGVYEQFF	TGCGCCAGCAGCTTGGTGGCTAGCGGGGGCGTATATGAGCAGTTCTTC
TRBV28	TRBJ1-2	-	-	CASYTNYGYTF	TGTGCGTCCTATACTAACTATGGCTACACCTTC
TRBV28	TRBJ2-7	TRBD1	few	CASSFRRQGSTEQYF	TGTGCCAGCAGTTTCCGAAGACAGGGGAGTACCGAGCAGTACTTC
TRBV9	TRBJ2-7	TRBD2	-	CASSVGGRETAYEQYF	TGTGCCAGCAGCGTAGGAGGGCGGGAGACCGCCTACGAGCAGTACTTC
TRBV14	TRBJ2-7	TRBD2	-	CASSPRLAGTYEQYF	TGTGCCAGCAGCCCCAGACTAGCGGGGACCTACGAGCAGTACTTC